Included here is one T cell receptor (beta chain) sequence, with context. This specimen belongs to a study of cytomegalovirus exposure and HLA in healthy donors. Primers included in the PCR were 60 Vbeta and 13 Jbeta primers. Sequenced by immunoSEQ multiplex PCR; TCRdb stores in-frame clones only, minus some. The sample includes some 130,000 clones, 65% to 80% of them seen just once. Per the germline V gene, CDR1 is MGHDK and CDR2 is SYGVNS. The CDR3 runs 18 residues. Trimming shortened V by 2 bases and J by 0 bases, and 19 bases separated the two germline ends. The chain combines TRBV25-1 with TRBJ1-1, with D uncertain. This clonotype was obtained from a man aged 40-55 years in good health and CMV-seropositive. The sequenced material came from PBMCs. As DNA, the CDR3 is TGTGCCAGCAGTGAAAGTCCCAGCGATAGAGCGATGAACACTGAAGCTTTCTTT. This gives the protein CASSESPSDRAMNTEAFF.